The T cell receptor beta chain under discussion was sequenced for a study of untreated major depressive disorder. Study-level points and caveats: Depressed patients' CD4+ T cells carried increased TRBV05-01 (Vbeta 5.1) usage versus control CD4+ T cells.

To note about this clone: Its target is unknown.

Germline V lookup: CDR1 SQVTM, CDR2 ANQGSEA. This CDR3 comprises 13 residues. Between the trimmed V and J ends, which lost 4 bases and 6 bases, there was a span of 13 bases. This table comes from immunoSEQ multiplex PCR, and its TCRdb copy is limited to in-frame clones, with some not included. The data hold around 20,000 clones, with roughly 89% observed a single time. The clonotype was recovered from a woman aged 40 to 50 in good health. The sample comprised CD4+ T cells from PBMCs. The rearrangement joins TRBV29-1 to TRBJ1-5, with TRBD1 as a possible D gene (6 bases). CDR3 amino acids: CSVGTGFGQPQHF. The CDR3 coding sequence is TGCAGCGTTGGAACAGGGTTTGGTCAGCCCCAGCATTTT.